This T cell receptor (beta chain) emerged from a study of shared clonotypes between healthy human individuals (dated by TCRdb to about 2020). As for the study more broadly: The cohort comprised two women and a few men aged 18 to 49 years. To increase sequencing depth and limit assay-specific biases, TCR repertoire library preparation and sequencing were carried out by different laboratories using diverse techniques. To estimate repertoire size and how much clonotype sharing occurs between individuals, the study deeply sequenced the blood TCR repertoires of about five healthy adults. Each donor's leukapheresis produced roughly between roughly 0.85 and 10 billion PBMCs. For each donor, three plates each were used for CD4 naive and CD4 memory, two plates were used for CD8 naive, and one plate was used for CD8 memory. Results the study describes overall, beyond this receptor: The small number of donors limited the genetic and exposure-history diversity represented. Even with the large sequencing depth, rarefaction of the sorted-subset datasets indicated that sequencing was incomplete. Only blood was sampled, and tissue TCR repertoires likely differ from those in blood. Naive subsets generally had larger estimated clonotype richness than memory subsets did. Pairwise subsampling indicated that sequencing depth was expected to affect the degree of clonotype sharing among donors. Higher generation probabilities were observed for clonotypes shared by all four sorted-subset donors than for non-shared clonotypes. Across a few donors, about 4.5% of naive CD4, roughly 3.3% of naive CD8, around 2.5% of memory CD4, and under 0.45% of memory CD8 clonotypes were shared.

Donors were healthy HIV-negative adults with no recently reported acute infections or vaccinations. Every donor was a Caucasian adult residing in Nashville, Tennessee, USA. Magnetic negative selection was used to enrich CD4+ T cells, after which naive cells were positively selected on CD45RA and the negative fraction became the memory subset. After blood collection by leukapheresis, PBMCs were isolated using Ficoll-Histopaque density gradient centrifugation and then cryopreserved in the vapor phase of liquid nitrogen. Analytical flow cytometry was used to check the purity and quantity of every magnetically sorted T cell population. Genomic DNA was isolated from each sorted fraction and quantified by UV absorbance on a Nanodrop 2000c. TCR CDR3 regions were amplified from genomic DNA by multiplex PCR using the deep immunoSEQ assay. Genomic DNA extracted from each cell subset was distributed evenly over all wells of several immunoSEQ 96-well plates, and each plate served as one replicate. For sorted subsets, about 200 ng genomic DNA, equal to 30,000 or so T cell genomes, was loaded into each replicate PCR. Purified libraries were quantified with a Qubit 3.0 fluorometer, sized on a Bioanalyzer 2100, and re-quantified with the KAPA Library Quantification kit. Every immunoSEQ 96-well plate was sequenced on a separate single-read 150-cycle Illumina NextSeq 550 flow cell. In the authors' own workflow: Because only junctional sequences without quality scores were contained in the immunoSEQ output, filtering matching that applied to full-length reads could not be performed. Sequences were annotated with PyIR, a Python wrapper for IgBLAST v1.9, using IMGT germline references to assign V/J genes and CDR3. Reads were removed for weak V/J assignments (E-value above 1e-6), missing CDR3, stop codons, out-of-frame junctions, or ambiguous translated residues. V3J clonotypes were defined by identical inferred V gene, J gene, and CDR3 amino acid sequence. To compute the percentage overlap between repertoires, the number of shared unique clonotypes was divided by the size of the smaller repertoire. Repertoire richness was assessed with RTK rarefaction, the Chao1 estimator, and Recon v2.1 estimates of unobserved clonotypes. Generation probabilities were computed with OLGA for all TCRbeta clonotypes obtained by the gDNA method from four donors. Drawn from immuneACCESS, this table holds only the in-frame rearrangements with V and J called that TCRdb kept. Clones are partly lost; checked studies trace under half to an unresolved V gene and leave the rest unexplained. For V, J and clone size, that table is used; D and trimming come from the DNA. The sample table contains 2,500,000 or so clones; only one count was recorded for approximately 93% of them. About 0.39% of the sample lies in the top ten.

For this clone: It has no known antigen specificity. Base quality data are lacking; no much larger clone is found one base away.

V is cut by 1 base and J by 0 bases, and the space between the germline ends is 10 bases. The germline V gene specifies KGHSH as CDR1 and LQKENI as CDR2. Including the terminal cysteine and phenylalanine, the CDR3 comprises 17 residues. Only the CDR3 DNA is retained, 51 bases long and in frame from the first base. The sequence came from a man aged 18-30 years in good health. Some clones in this sample may be carry-over from other donors' samples. Recombination connected TRBV18 to TRBJ2-6, with TRBD2 as a weak D call on 5 bases. The sample comprised naive CD4+ T cells from PBMCs. What the cell subset or site label conveys for this sample: CD45RA+ positively selected. In nucleotides, the sequence is TGTGCCAGCTCACCACGAGGGCAGAGCTCTGGGGCCAACGTCCTGACTTTC. This gives the protein CASSPRGQSSGANVLTF.